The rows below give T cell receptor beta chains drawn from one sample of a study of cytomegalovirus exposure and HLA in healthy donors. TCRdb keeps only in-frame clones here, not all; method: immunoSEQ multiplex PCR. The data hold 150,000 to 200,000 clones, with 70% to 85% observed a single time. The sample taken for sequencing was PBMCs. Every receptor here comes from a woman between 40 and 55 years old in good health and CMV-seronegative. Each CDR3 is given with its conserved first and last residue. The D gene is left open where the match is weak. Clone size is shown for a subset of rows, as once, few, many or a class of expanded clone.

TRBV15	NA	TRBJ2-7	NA	TGTGCCACCAGCCGGAGGAGGAACAACTACGAGCAGTACTTC	CATSRRRNNYEQYF
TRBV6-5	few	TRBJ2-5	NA	TGTGCCAGCAGCCAACAGACAGGAGCTCCACAGTACTTC	CASSQQTGAPQYF
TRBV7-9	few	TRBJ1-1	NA	TGTGCCAGCAGCTTAGATATGGGCTCGGACACTGAAGCTTTCTTT	CASSLDMGSDTEAFF
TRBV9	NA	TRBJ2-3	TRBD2	TGTGCCAGCAGCCTACTAGCGGGAGAGAAAGATACGCAGTATTTT	CASSLLAGEKDTQYF
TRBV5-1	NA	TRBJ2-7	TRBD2	TGCGCCAGCAGGCTCGGGACTAGCGGAAACGAGCAGTACTTC	CASRLGTSGNEQYF
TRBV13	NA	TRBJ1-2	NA	TGTGCCAGCAGCCCTCGACGGCTAGCTTATGGCTACACCTTC	CASSPRRLAYGYTF
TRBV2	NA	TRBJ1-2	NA	TGTGCCAGCAGTGAAGCTCAAGGACGGGGTTTTTTTCTGTCTGGCTACACCTTC	CASSEAQGRGFFLSGYTF
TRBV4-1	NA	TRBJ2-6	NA	TGCGCCAGCAGCCCTTCTGGGGCCAACGTCCTGACTTTC	CASSPSGANVLTF
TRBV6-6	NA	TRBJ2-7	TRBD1	TGTGCCAGCAAAAACAGGGGCTACGAGCAGTACTTC	CASKNRGYEQYF
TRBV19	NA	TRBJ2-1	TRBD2	TGTGCCAGTGCGACTAGCGGTAGCTACAATGAGCAGTTCTTC	CASATSGSYNEQFF
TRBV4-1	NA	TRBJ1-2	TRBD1	TGCGCCAGCAGCCAAACAGGGGGAGCGGGTGGCTACACCTTC	CASSQTGGAGGYTF
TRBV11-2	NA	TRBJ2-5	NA	TGTGCCAGCAGCTTAGCGTCGGACTGGGAGACCCAGTACTTC	CASSLASDWETQYF
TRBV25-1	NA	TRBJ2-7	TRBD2	TGTGCCAGCAGTCTAGCGGGGGGGGCCCACGAGCAGTACTTC	CASSLAGGAHEQYF
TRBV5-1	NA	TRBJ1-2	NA	TGCGCCAGCAGCGCAATCGAGGCAGGGGATTCGGGCGGCTACACCTTC	CASSAIEAGDSGGYTF
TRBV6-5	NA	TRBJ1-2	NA	TGTGCCAGCAGCATCGGACTCAACTATGGCTACACCTTC	CASSIGLNYGYTF
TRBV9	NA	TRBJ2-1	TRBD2	TGTGCCAGCAGCGCCCGACTAGCGGGAGAGGGATGGGATGAGCAGTTCTTC	CASSARLAGEGWDEQFF
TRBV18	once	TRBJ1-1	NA	TGTGCCAGCTCTGGCGGGACTCGTACTGAAGCTTTCTTT	CASSGGTRTEAFF
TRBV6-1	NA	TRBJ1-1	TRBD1	TGTGCCAGCAGACCGACAGGGGGCGCTGAAGCTTTCTTT	CASRPTGGAEAFF
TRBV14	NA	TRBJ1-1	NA	TGTGCCAGCAGCCAAGAATGGCGGGGGACTGAAGCTTTCTTT	CASSQEWRGTEAFF
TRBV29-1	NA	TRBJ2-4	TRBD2	TGCAGCGTTGAAGATTGGGGGGGAGCCAAAAACATTCAGTACTTC	CSVEDWGGAKNIQYF
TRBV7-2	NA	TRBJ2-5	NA	TGTGCCAGCAGCCGACTTGAGGGGGGGGAGACCCAGTACTTC	CASSRLEGGETQYF
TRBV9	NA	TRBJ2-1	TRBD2	TGTGCCAGCAGTTTCCAACCTCTAGCGGGAGGGTACAATGAGCAGTTCTTC	CASSFQPLAGGYNEQFF
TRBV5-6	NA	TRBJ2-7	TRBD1	TGTGCCAGCAGCTTGGGGGGACGGACAGGGGGACTGTACGAGCAGTACTTC	CASSLGGRTGGLYEQYF
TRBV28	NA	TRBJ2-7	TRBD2	TGTGCCAGCAGTTTTAGTCTCGGGTGGTCGGGGGTAGCGGGGTACGAGCAGTACTTC	CASSFSLGWSGVAGYEQYF
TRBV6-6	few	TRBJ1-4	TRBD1	TGTGCCAGCAGTTACTCGAAAGGGACAGGGGACGAAAAACTGTTTTTT	CASSYSKGTGDEKLFF
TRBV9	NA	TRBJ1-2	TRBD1	TGTGCCAGCAGCGTAGGGTCCCGACAGGGGGCTGGAGGCTACACCTTC	CASSVGSRQGAGGYTF
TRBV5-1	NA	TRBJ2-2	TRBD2	TGCGCCAGCAGCTTTAAGCGGGGGACCGGGGAGCTGTTTTTT	CASSFKRGTGELFF
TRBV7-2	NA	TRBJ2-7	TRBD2	TGTGCCAGCAGCTCGACTAGCGGGAGGGTCTACGAGCAGTACTTC	CASSSTSGRVYEQYF
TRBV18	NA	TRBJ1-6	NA	TGTGCCAGCTCACCACCGCCCGCAGGGGATAATTCACCCCTCCACTTT	CASSPPPAGDNSPLHF
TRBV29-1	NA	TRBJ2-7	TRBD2	TGCAGCGTTGCCGGACTAGCGGGAGTAAGCGAGCAGTACTTC	CSVAGLAGVSEQYF
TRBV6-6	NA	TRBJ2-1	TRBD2	TGTGCCTCGGCGGGGGGGCCCTTCAATGAGCAGTTCTTC	CASAGGPFNEQFF
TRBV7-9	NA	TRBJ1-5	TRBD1	TGTGCCAGCAGCTTAGGAGGGGACAGGGGCAATCAGCCCCAGCATTTT	CASSLGGDRGNQPQHF
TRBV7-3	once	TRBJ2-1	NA	TGTGCCAGCAGCTTAGTAGACAATGAGCAGTTCTTC	CASSLVDNEQFF
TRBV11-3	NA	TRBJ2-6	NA	TGTGCCAGCAGGGGGGACATCTCTGGGGCCAACGTCCTGACTTTC	CASRGDISGANVLTF
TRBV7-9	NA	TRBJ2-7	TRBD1	TGTGCCAGCAGCCCGCGACAGGGTAGGACCTACGAGCAGTACTTC	CASSPRQGRTYEQYF
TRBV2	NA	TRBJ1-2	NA	TGTGCCAGCAGACCCCAGATGGGGAGCTATGGCTACACCTTC	CASRPQMGSYGYTF
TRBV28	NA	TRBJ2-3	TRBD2	TGTGCCAGCAGTCGGACTAGCGGGAGGGTGCACACGCAGTATTTT	CASSRTSGRVHTQYF
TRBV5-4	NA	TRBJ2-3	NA	TGTGCCAGCAGCTTGGGCTGGTCAGGCACAGATACGCAGTATTTT	CASSLGWSGTDTQYF
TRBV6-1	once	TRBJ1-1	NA	TGTGCCAGCAGTGGCCAGGTGCCGAACACTGAAGCTTTCTTT	CASSGQVPNTEAFF
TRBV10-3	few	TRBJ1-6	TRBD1	TGTGCCATCAGTAAGGACAGGGAGCACTACTTT	CAISKDREHYF
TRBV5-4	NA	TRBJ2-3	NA	TGTGCCAGCAGCTTGTCGCTGGGCCCAGATACGCAGTATTTT	CASSLSLGPDTQYF
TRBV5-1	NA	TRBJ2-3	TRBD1	TGCGCCAGCAGCTCCGGACAGGGGGGAAGAAGTAGGGGAGATACGCAGTATTTT	CASSSGQGGRSRGDTQYF
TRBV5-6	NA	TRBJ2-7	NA	TGTGCCAGCAGACACTTGACGTCAGGTGGTGGCTCCTACGAGCAGTACTTC	CASRHLTSGGGSYEQYF
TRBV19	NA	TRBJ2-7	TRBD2	TGTGCCAGTAGTATTCGGACTAGCGGATTCCCGGGGTACGAGCAGTACTTC	CASSIRTSGFPGYEQYF
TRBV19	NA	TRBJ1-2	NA	TGTGCCAGTACCCCTCGGCAGGGCGGAAACTATGGCTACACCTTC	CASTPRQGGNYGYTF
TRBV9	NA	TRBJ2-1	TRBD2	TGTGCCAGCAGCGCCCGCCGGTCAGCGGGGAAGAGCTCCTACAATGAGCAGTTCTTC	CASSARRSAGKSSYNEQFF
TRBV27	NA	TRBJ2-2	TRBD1	TGTGCCAGCAGTTCAAGACAGGGAAAGAACACCGGGGAGCTGTTTTTT	CASSSRQGKNTGELFF
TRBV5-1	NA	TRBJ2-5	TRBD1	TGCGCCAGCAGCTTGGAGGGGGCGCGGGTCTGGGAGACCCAGTACTTC	CASSLEGARVWETQYF
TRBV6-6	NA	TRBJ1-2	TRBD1	TGTGCCAGCAGTTATGGGGACAGGGGGTTCTATGGCTACACCTTC	CASSYGDRGFYGYTF
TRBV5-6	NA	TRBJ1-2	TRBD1	TGTGCCAGCAGCCCCCGGGACAGGGGTAACTATGGCTACACCTTC	CASSPRDRGNYGYTF
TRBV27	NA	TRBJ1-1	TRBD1	TGTGCCAGCAGTCGTGGGACAGGGATCGGAAACACTGAAGCTTTCTTT	CASSRGTGIGNTEAFF